This record looks at one T cell receptor (beta chain) sequence and its context. As yet, its antigen is unknown. The sample originates from a study of shared clonotypes between healthy human individuals. General study results and limits: Sorted-subset sequencing, rarefaction showed, was incomplete despite large depth.

The protocol was immunoSEQ multiplex PCR, while the TCRdb copy is restricted to in-frame clones and leaves out a portion. The sample has around 980,000 clones, more than 75% seen once. The CDR3 is made up of 15 amino acids. The germline CDR1 and CDR2 sequences are SGHAT and FQNNGV. V dropped 7 bases and J dropped 6; count of bases not matched to a gene: 10. The V and J genes are TRBV11-2 and TRBJ2-3; 10 nucleotides agree with TRBD2. The receptor's source is a man in his late teens or twenties in good health. Some clones in this sample may be carry-over from other donors' samples. Sequencing was performed on memory CD4+ T cells from PBMCs. Subset reported: CD45RA-negative fraction. CDR3 nucleotide sequence: TGTGCCAGCACCCGCCGAGCGGGAGGGCCGGATACGCAGTATTTT. Translating gives CASTRRAGGPDTQYF.